This TCR beta chain was sequenced during a study of OX40 agonist ivuxolimab in advanced cancers. Study information: Ivuxolimab, which patients received intravenously every 2 weeks, was dosed at 0.01 to 10 mg/kg. Of the patients, three showed partial responses, one with hepatocellular carcinoma and two with cutaneous melanoma.

This CDR3 region has 16 residues. Looked up from germline, CDR1 is SGHRS and CDR2 is YFSETQ. J was trimmed by 2 bases and V by 0 bases; bases with no gene match: 5. A remark on this clone: Other nucleotide sequences in the sample specify the same CDR3.

Autoimmune disease history or systemic immunosuppression was exclusionary. Profiled with immunoSEQ multiplex PCR; TCRdb holds only in-frame clones, not every one. The data show about 30,000 clones, 74% seen once. Material: CD4+ or CD8+ T cells sorted from blood, obtained in a trial of the OX40 agonist ivuxolimab. The V call is TRBV5-1, the J call TRBJ1-5, with 7 bases matching TRBD1. The clonotype was recovered from an adult with an advanced solid tumor such as melanoma, head and neck, liver or kidney cancer. CDR3 sequence (DNA): TGCGCCAGCAGCTTGGGGCCAACAGGGGGCAATCAGCCCCAGCATTTT. Translation: CASSLGPTGGNQPQHF.